This T cell receptor (beta chain) was found in a study of control samples from healthy donors and cancer patients. Looked up from germline, CDR1 is SGDLS and CDR2 is YYNGEE. V was clipped by 0 bases and J by 3 bases, with 12 bases between them. This CDR3 is built from 15 residues. The data were produced by immunoSEQ multiplex PCR, yet TCRdb's version contains in-frame clones alone and is incomplete. The sample lists under 200,000 clones, roughly 91% occurring once. The sequencing input was blood. The TCR sequence derives from a woman in her twenties or thirties in good health. The chain has TRBV9 and TRBJ1-2; no reliable D call. The CDR3 region has the DNA TGTGCCAGCAGCGTAGGTCTTGGCGGACACTATGGCTACACCTTC. This gives the protein CASSVGLGGHYGYTF.